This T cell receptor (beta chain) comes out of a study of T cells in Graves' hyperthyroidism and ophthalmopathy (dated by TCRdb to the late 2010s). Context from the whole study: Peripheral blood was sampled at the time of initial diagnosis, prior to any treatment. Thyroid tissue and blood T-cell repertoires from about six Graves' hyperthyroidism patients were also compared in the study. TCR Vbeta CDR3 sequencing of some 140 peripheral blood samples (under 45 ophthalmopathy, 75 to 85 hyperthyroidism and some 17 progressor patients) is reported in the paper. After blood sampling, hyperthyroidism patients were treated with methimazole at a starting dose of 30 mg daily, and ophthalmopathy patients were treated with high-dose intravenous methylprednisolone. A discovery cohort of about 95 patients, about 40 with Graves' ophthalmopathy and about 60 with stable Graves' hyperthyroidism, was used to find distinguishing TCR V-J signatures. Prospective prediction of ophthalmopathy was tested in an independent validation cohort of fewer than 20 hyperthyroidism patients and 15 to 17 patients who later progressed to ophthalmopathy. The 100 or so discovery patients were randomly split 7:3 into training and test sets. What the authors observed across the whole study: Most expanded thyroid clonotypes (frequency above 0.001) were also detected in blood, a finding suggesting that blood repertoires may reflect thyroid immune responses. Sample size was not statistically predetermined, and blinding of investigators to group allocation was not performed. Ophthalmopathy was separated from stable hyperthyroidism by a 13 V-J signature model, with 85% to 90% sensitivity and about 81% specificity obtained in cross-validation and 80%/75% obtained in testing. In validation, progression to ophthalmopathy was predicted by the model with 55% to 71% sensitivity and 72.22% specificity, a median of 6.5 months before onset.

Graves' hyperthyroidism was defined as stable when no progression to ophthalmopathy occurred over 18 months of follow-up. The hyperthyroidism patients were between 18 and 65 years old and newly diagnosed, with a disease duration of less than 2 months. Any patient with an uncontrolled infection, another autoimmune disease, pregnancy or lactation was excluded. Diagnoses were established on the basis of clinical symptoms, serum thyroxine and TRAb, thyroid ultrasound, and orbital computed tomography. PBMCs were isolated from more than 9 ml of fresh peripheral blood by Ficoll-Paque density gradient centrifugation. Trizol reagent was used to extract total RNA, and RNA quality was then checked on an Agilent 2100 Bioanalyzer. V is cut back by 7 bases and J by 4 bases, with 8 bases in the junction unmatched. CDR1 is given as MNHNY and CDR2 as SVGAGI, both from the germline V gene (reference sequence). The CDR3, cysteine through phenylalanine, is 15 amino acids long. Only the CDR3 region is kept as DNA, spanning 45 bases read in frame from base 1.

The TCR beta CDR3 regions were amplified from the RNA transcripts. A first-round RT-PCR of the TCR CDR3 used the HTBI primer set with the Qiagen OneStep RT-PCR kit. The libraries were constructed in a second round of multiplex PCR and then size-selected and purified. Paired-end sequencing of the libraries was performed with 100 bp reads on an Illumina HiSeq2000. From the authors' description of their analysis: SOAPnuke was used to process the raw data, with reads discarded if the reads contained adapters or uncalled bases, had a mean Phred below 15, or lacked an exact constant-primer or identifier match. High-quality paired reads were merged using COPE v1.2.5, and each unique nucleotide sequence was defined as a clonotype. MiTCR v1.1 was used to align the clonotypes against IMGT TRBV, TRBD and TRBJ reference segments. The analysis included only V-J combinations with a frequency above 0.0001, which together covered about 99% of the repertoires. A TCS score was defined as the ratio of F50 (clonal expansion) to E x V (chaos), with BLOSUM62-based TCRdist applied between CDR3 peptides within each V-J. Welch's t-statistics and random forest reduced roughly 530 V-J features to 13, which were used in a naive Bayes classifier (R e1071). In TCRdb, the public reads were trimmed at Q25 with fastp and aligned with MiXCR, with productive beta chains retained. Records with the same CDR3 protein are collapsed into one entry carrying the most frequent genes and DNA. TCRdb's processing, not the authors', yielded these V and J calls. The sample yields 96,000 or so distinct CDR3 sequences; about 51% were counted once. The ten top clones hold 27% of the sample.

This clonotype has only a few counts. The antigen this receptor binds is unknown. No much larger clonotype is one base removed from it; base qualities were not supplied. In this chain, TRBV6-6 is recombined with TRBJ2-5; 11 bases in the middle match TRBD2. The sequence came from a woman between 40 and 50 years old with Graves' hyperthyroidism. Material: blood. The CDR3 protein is CASNPLGLAGETQYF. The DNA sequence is TGTGCCAGCAACCCCCTCGGACTAGCGGGAGAGACCCAGTACTTC.